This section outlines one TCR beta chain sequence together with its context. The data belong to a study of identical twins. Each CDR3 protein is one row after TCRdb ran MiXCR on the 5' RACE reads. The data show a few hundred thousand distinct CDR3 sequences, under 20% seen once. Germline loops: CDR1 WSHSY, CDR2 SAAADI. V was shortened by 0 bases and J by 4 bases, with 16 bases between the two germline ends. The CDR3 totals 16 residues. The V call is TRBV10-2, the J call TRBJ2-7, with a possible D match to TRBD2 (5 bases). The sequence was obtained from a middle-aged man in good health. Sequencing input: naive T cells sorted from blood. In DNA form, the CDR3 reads TGCGCCAGCAGTGAGTCCCGGGGAGAGGGTAATTACGAGCAGTACTTC. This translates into CASSESRGEGNYEQYF.